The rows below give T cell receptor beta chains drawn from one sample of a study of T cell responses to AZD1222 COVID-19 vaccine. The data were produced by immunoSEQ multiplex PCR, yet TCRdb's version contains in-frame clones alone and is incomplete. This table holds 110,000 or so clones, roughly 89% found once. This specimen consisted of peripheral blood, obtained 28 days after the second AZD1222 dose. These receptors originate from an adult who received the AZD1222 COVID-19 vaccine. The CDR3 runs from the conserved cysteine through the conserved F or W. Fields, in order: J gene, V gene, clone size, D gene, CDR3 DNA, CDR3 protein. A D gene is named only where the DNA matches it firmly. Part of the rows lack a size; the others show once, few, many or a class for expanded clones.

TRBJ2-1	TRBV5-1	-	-	TGCGCCAGCAGCTCTTCGTCATCCTACAATGAGCAGTTCTTC	CASSSSSSYNEQFF
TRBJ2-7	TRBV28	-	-	TGTGCCAGCACCCCTTTCGGTTCCGGCTCCTACGAGCAGTACTTC	CASTPFGSGSYEQYF
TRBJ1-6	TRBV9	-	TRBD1	TGTGCCAGCAGCTCCCGAAGTCTTGGGACAGGGTACGGGAATTCACCCCTCCACTTT	CASSSRSLGTGYGNSPLHF
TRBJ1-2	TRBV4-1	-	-	TGCGCCAGCAGCCCGGACAGCAACTATGGCTACACCTTC	CASSPDSNYGYTF
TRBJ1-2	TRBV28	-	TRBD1	TGTGCCAGCAGTTTACAGGGGGCTCTTTACTATGGCTACACCTTC	CASSLQGALYYGYTF
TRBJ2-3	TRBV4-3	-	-	TGCGCCAGCAGCCAAGTTGGGGAAGATACGCAGTATTTT	CASSQVGEDTQYF
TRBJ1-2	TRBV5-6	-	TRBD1	TGTGCCAGCAGCCCTGACAGGGGGCGGCGTAATGGCTACACCTTC	CASSPDRGRRNGYTF
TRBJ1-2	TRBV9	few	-	TGTGCCAGCACCCGGGGGGGTGATAACTATGGCTACACCTTC	CASTRGGDNYGYTF
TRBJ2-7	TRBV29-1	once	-	TGCAGCGCCCAGTTGGGGAGTTACGAGCAGTACTTC	CSAQLGSYEQYF
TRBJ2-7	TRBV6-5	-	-	TGTGCCAGCAGTTACTCGGAAACGGAAGAGCAGTACTTC	CASSYSETEEQYF
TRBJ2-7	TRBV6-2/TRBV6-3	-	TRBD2	TGTGCCAGCAGTTTCCCCCGGGGTAGCGGGTACTCCTACGAGCAGTACTTC	CASSFPRGSGYSYEQYF
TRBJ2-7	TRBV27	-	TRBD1	TGTGCCAGCAGTCTGACCGGGACAGGGGGAATATACGAGCAGTACTTC	CASSLTGTGGIYEQYF
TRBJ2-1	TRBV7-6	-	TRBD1	TGTGCCAGCAGCGCCGACAGGGGTCGGTACAATGAGCAGTTCTTC	CASSADRGRYNEQFF
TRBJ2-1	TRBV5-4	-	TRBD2	TGTGCCAGCAGCTTCGGACTAGCGGGGGACAATGAGCAGTTCTTC	CASSFGLAGDNEQFF
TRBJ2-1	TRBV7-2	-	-	TGTGCCAGCAGCCATAACTACAATGAGCAGTTCTTC	CASSHNYNEQFF
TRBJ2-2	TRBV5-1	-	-	TGCGCCAGCAGGGCCAGCATGAACACCGGGGAGCTGTTTTTT	CASRASMNTGELFF
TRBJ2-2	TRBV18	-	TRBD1	TGTGCCAGCTCACCACTACCTGGCGGGACAGGGGCATCCGGGGAGCTGTTTTTT	CASSPLPGGTGASGELFF
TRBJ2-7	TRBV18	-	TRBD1	TGTGCCAGCTCACCGTCGGACAGGGGAGGGGAGCAGTACTTC	CASSPSDRGGEQYF
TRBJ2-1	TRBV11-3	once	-	TGTGCCAGCAGCTTAGTCAACCAGAACCGGGGGAATGAGCAGTTCTTC	CASSLVNQNRGNEQFF
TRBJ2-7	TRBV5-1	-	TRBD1	TGCGCCAGCAGCTTAGGACAGGGGTTCTCCTACGAGCAGTACTTC	CASSLGQGFSYEQYF
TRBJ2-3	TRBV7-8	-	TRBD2	TGTGCCAGCATCAGCGGGAGGGGTCTTGCCACAGATACGCAGTATTTT	CASISGRGLATDTQYF
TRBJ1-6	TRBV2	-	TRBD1	TGTGCCAGCAGTGTTCGGACAGGAGATAATTCACCCCTCCACTTT	CASSVRTGDNSPLHF
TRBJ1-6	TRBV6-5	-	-	TGTGCCAGCAGGGGGGTCTTTTCACCCCTCCACTTT	CASRGVFSPLHF